Below, 3 T cell receptor beta chains from the same sample are listed, as sequenced in a study of blood T cell repertoires in COVID-19. Generated by immunoSEQ multiplex PCR, the TCRdb table keeps only in-frame clones and is missing some. The data show about 25,000 clones, about 83% seen once. Specimen: peripheral blood. These receptors were collected from a human donor with active COVID-19. The donor label of this sample is uncertain.

V gene TRBV7-8 combines with J gene TRBJ1-1; TRBD1 matches 8 bases. The CDR3 totals 17 residues. The trim removed 1 base at V and 3 bases at J, leaving 10 bases unmatched. Germline values: CDR1 SGHVS, CDR2 FQNEAQ. CDR3 region: CASSLVQKTGGDTEAFF. Written as DNA, the CDR3 is TGTGCCAGCAGCTTAGTGCAAAAAACAGGGGGTGACACTGAAGCTTTCTTT. Based on the CDR3 plus reference TRBV7-8 and TRBJ1-1, the full variable domain is GAGVSQSPRYKVAKRGQDVALRCDPISGHVSLFWYQQALGQGPEFLTYFQNEAQLDKSGLPSDRFFAERPEGSVSTLKIQRTQQEDSAVYLCASSLVQKTGGDTEAFFGQGTRLTVV.

V usage is TRBV5-5 and J usage is TRBJ1-4; D not resolved. Germline CDR1 is SGHKS and CDR2 is YYEKEE (reference sequence). This CDR3 spans 15 amino acids. Between the trimmed V and J ends, which lost 5 bases and 3 bases, there was a span of 14 bases. CDR3: CASSYYREPNEKLFF. The DNA of the CDR3 is TGTGCCAGCAGTTATTACCGGGAGCCTAATGAAAAACTGTTTTTT. Filled out from reference TRBV5-5 and TRBJ1-4, the complete variable domain reads DAGVTQSPTHLIKTRGQQVTLRCSPISGHKSVSWYQQVLGQGPQFIFQYYEKEERGRGNFPDRFSARQFPNYSSELNVNALLLGDSALYLCASSYYREPNEKLFFGSGTQLSVL.

This chain joins TRBV2 and TRBJ2-3, with TRBD2 matching 9 bases. Germline CDR1 is SNHLY and CDR2 is FYNNEI. The ends lost 9 bases at V and 4 bases at J; junction bases unmatched: 5. The CDR3 sequence is 13 residues long. The chain's CDR3 is CASQAGGSDTQYF. In DNA, the CDR3 is TGTGCCAGTCAAGCGGGAGGATCAGATACGCAGTATTTT.